One T cell receptor (beta chain) is described in this entry. The antigen is unknown. This entry is derived from a study of early T cells in non-severe SARS-CoV-2 infection. About the study: Sequencing input comprised bulk RNA from unsorted whole blood; chain pairing was not available. Points from the study as a whole: Matches to VDJdb favored anti-spike CD8 responses and missed private and CD4 specificities.

Molecules of cDNA were individually given unique molecular identifiers that were attached to them. TCRdb recomputed calls from the 5' RACE reads with MiXCR, one row per CDR3 protein. The table has around 32,000 distinct CDR3 sequences, less than 7.5% seen once; the top ten hold roughly 5.7%. The CDR3 is made up of 13 amino acids. Germline V gene sequence: CDR1 MDHEN, CDR2 SYDVKM. V was shortened by 4 bases and J by 7 bases, with 14 bases between the two germline ends. The chain recombines TRBV28 with TRBJ2-7; D is ambiguous. The TCR originated in an adult who was a healthcare worker with PCR-confirmed SARS-CoV-2 infection or an uninfected control (not recorded which). Sequencing was done on a sample of whole blood. The CDR3 is CASSSHHTVEQYF. CDR3 nucleotide sequence: TGTGCCAGCAGTTCCCACCACACCGTAGAGCAGTACTTC. Together with reference TRBV28 and TRBJ2-7, the CDR3 gives the full variable domain: DVKVTQSSRYLVKRTGEKVFLECVQDMDHENMFWYRQDPGLGLRLIYFSYDVKMKEKGDIPEGYSVSREKKERFSLILESASTNQTSMYLCASSSHHTVEQYFGPGTRLTVT.